The 11 T cell receptor beta chains below all came from one sample that was sequenced in a study of T cell repertoires in cytomegalovirus infection (dated by TCRdb to the late 2010s). Sequencing took place on an Illumina HiSeq 1500. TCRdb reran the public reads through fastp at Q25 and MiXCR, keeping productive beta chains. Entries are consolidated by CDR3 protein sequence, retaining the most common genes and DNA. This sample lists 150,000 to 200,000 distinct CDR3 sequences; under 25% were detected once. The top ten hold 2.9% of the sample. Sequenced input: PBMCs. The origin of the receptors is a human donor in good health (CMV status not recorded). Some clones in this sample may be carry-over from other donors' samples.

This chain links TRBV29-1 with TRBJ1-1; D is possibly TRBD1 (6 bases). The V gene lost 6 bases and the J gene lost 7 bases, with 15 bases spanning the gap. The CDR3 contains 12 residues. Germline CDR1 reads SQVTM; CDR2 reads ANQGSEA. The CDR3 here is CSVLQGRGEAFF. The CDR3 nucleotides read TGCAGCGTCCTACAGGGTAGGGGTGAAGCTTTCTTT.

The chain couples TRBV19 to TRBJ1-1; D possibly corresponds to TRBD1 (5 bases). The V and J ends lost 7 bases and 3 bases respectively, with 12 bases between them. Germline loops: CDR1 LNHDA, CDR2 SQIVND (reference sequence). This CDR3 region has 13 residues. This CDR3 is CASTRGDYTEAFF. The CDR3 nucleotides are TGTGCCAGTACCAGAGGGGATTACACTGAAGCTTTCTTT.

This clonotype was counted only a few times. The rearrangement links TRBV20-1 to TRBJ2-7; 7 bases align to TRBD2. The CDR3 length is 13 residues. The V segment lost 3 bases and the J segment 3 bases; nucleotides outside the gene matches: 5. Germline lookup yields CDR1 DFQATT and CDR2 SNEGSKA (reference sequence). CDR3 residues: CSASLAGRYEQYF. CDR3 bases: TGCAGTGCTAGTTTAGCGGGTCGCTACGAGCAGTACTTC.

The gene calls are TRBV5-1 and TRBJ2-7; the match to TRBD1 covers 11 bases. CDR1 and CDR2 (germline): SGHRS, YFSETQ. V was clipped by 1 base and J by 2 bases; unmatched bases: 5. There are 16 residues in the CDR3. The CDR3 protein is CASSLIPGQGAYEQYF. Here the CDR3 DNA reads TGCGCCAGCAGCTTGATTCCGGGACAGGGGGCCTACGAGCAGTACTTC.

There are a few counts of this clonotype. V and J are TRBV12-5 and TRBJ1-1; D possibly corresponds to TRBD1 (6 bases). The V gene lost 6 bases and the J gene lost 4 bases, with 9 bases spanning the gap. Germline CDR1 and CDR2: LGHNT and FRNRAP. The CDR3 runs 12 residues. The CDR3 sequence is CASGTGFTEAFF. DNA for the CDR3: TGTGCTAGTGGCACAGGGTTCACTGAAGCTTTCTTT.

V is TRBV12-3 or TRBV12-4 and J is TRBJ2-7; perhaps TRBD2 as D (5 bases). The ends were cut back, 7 bases at V and 6 bases at J, with 16 bases in the middle. The CDR3 sequence is 13 residues long. The CDR3 sequence: CASKVGVLREQYF. CDR3 bases: TGTGCCAGCAAGGTGGGAGTTCTACGCGAGCAGTACTTC.

The rearrangement uses TRBV12-3 or TRBV12-4 and TRBJ2-5; 7 positions agree with TRBD2. The CDR3 covers 14 residues. Trimming took 4 bases from V and 2 from J; bases not matched to a gene: 4. CDR3 DNA: TGTGCCAGCAGTTCGCGGGAGTTACAAGAGACCCAGTACTTC. This translates into CASSSRELQETQYF.

There are a few counts of this clonotype. The V and J genes are TRBV28 and TRBJ2-1; no definite D call. The CDR3 sequence is 13 residues long. Trimming left V 4 bases short and J 4 bases short, with 8 bases between. Germline CDR1 is MDHEN and CDR2 is SYDVKM. The DNA for the CDR3 is TGTGCCAGCAGTTCGACAAATTACAATGAGCAGTTCTTC. Its protein product is CASSSTNYNEQFF. The full variable domain, completed using reference TRBV28 and TRBJ2-1, is DVKVTQSSRYLVKRTGEKVFLECVQDMDHENMFWYRQDPGLGLRLIYFSYDVKMKEKGDIPEGYSVSREKKERFSLILESASTNQTSMYLCASSSTNYNEQFFGPGTRLTVL.

This clonotype has a count of ten or more. This chain links TRBV7-9 with TRBJ2-1; 9 bases are a match to TRBD2. Germline V gene lookup returns CDR1 SEHNR and CDR2 FQNEAQ (reference sequence). This CDR3 has 15 amino acids. V lost 6 bases and J lost 5; bases outside the gene matches: 8. CDR3 protein: CASRMREGLHNEQFF. In DNA form, the CDR3 reads TGTGCCAGCAGGATGCGGGAGGGATTACACAATGAGCAGTTCTTC.

This clonotype was counted ten times or more. J is TRBJ2-5 and V is TRBV7-2; D gene uncertain. CDR3 size: 15 residues. V was trimmed by 5 bases and J by 5 bases, leaving 18 bases between them. CDR1 and CDR2 (germline): SGHTA, FQGNSA. CDR3 nucleotide sequence: TGTGCCAGCAGCGTCGGATCCCTCTCCGTGGAGACCCAGTACTTC. This codes for CASSVGSLSVETQYF.

The rearrangement uses TRBV7-3 and TRBJ1-2, with a possible D match to TRBD1 (6 bases). The V end was cut by 1 base, the J end by 8 bases, with 14 bases between. From germline, CDR1 is SGHTA and CDR2 FQGTGA. The CDR3 has 14 residues. The CDR3, as DNA: TGTGCCAGCAGCTTAAATGGACAGACGGGCGGCTACACCTTC. This gives the protein CASSLNGQTGGYTF.